Sequencing of this T cell receptor (beta chain) was carried out in a study of beta chain features in type 1 diabetes. CD4+ naive, central memory, regulatory and stem cell-like memory cells were sorted via CD45RO/CCR7/CD25/CD127/CD95/CD27. Every sorted population was more than 95% pure. This clone was counted a few times. Its antigen is unknown. Study conclusions and caveats: With patients and controls alike, PCR might favor shorter templates to an equal degree.

With 4 bases removed from V and 0 bases from J, the gap between germline ends came to 8 bases. CDR1 and CDR2 (germline): SGHRS, YFSETQ. The CDR3 contains 14 residues. Investigators reverse transcribed all isolated RNA, so they sequenced expressed TCRB transcripts. Repertoires were generated with immunoSEQ multiplex PCR, while TCRdb's copy carries only in-frame clones and drops some. This table has a few hundred thousand clones, 7.5% to 10% appearing once. The receptor was isolated from a woman between 18 and 29 years old in good health. What was sequenced was naive CD4+ T cells from blood. The chain joins TRBV5-1 to TRBJ2-1; no firm D call. The DNA of the CDR3 is TGCGCCAGCAGCCCGATCAGCTCCTACAATGAGCAGTTCTTC. Translated, it gives CASSPISSYNEQFF. The full variable domain, rest sourced from reference TRBV5-1 and TRBJ2-1, is KAGVTQTPRYLIKTRGQQVTLSCSPISGHRSVSWYQQTPGQGLQFLFEYFSETQRNKGNFPGRFSGRQFSNSRSEMNVSTLELGDSALYLCASSPISSYNEQFFGPGTRLTVL.